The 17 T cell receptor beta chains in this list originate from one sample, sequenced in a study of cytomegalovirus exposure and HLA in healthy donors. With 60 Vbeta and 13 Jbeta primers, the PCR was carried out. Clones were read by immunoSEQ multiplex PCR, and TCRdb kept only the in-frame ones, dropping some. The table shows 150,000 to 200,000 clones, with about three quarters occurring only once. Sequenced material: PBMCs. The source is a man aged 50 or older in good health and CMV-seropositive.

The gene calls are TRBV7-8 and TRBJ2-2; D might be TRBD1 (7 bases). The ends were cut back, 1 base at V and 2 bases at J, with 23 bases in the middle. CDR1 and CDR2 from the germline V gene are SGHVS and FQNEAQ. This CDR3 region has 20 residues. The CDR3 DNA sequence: TGTGCCAGCAGCTTAGTAGGGGGGTGGGGACAGTCAGTCAACACCGGGGAGCTGTTTTTT. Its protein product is CASSLVGGWGQSVNTGELFF. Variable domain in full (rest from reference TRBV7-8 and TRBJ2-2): GAGVSQSPRYKVAKRGQDVALRCDPISGHVSLFWYQQALGQGPEFLTYFQNEAQLDKSGLPSDRFFAERPEGSVSTLKIQRTQQEDSAVYLCASSLVGGWGQSVNTGELFFGEGSRLTVL.

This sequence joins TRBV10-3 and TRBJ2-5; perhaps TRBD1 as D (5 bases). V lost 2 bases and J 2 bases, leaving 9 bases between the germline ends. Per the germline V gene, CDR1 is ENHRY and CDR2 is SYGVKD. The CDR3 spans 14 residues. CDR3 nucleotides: TGTGCCATCAGTGAGCTAGGGGATCAAGAGACCCAGTACTTC. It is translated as CAISELGDQETQYF.

In nucleotides, the CDR3 is TGCAGCGCTCAAACCGCACTTAATGAGCAGTTCTTC. It encodes CSAQTALNEQFF. The J gene is TRBJ2-1, the V gene TRBV29-1; D unclear. The CDR3 totals 12 residues. Trimming removed 7 bases from V and 7 bases from J, with 14 bases in between. Germline V gene sequence: CDR1 SQVTM, CDR2 ANQGSEA.

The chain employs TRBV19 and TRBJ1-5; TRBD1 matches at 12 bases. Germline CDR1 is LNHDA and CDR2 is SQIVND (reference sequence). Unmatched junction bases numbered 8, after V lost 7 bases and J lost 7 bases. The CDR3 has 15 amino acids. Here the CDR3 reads CASISGQGAGQPQHF. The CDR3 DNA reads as TGTGCCAGTATCTCGGGACAGGGGGCCGGGCAGCCCCAGCATTTT.

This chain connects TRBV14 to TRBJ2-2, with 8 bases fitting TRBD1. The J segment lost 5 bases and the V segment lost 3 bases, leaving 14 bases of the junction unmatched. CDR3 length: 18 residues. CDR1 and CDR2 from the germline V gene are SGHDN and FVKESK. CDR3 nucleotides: TGTGCCAGCAGCCACAAGCCTACAGGGGGGATCTGGACCGGGGAGCTGTTTTTT. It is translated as CASSHKPTGGIWTGELFF.

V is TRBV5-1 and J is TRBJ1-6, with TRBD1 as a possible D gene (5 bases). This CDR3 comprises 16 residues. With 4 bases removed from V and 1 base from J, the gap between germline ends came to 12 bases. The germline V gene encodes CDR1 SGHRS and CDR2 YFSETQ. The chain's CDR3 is CASSLLDRSYNSPLHF. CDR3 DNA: TGCGCCAGCAGCCTTCTTGACAGATCCTATAATTCACCCCTCCACTTT.

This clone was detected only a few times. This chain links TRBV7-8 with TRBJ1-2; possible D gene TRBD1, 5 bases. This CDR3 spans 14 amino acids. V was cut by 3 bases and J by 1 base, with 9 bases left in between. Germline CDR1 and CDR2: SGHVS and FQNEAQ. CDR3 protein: CASSLGLGNYGYTF. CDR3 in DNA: TGTGCCAGCAGCTTGGGACTGGGTAACTATGGCTACACCTTC. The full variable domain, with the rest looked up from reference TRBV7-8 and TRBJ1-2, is GAGVSQSPRYKVAKRGQDVALRCDPISGHVSLFWYQQALGQGPEFLTYFQNEAQLDKSGLPSDRFFAERPEGSVSTLKIQRTQQEDSAVYLCASSLGLGNYGYTFGSGTRLTVV.

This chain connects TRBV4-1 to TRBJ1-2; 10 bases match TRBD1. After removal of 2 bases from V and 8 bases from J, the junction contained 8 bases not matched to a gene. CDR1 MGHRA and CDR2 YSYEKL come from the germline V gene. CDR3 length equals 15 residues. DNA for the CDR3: TGCGCCAGCAGCCAACTCGGGACAGGGGCGGTCGGCTACACCTTC. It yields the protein CASSQLGTGAVGYTF.

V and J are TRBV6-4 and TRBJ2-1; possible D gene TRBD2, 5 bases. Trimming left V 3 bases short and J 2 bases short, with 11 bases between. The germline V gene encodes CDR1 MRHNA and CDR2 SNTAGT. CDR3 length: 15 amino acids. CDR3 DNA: TGTGCCAGCAGTGAGAGCGAGGGAGCCTACAATGAGCAGTTCTTC. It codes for CASSESEGAYNEQFF.

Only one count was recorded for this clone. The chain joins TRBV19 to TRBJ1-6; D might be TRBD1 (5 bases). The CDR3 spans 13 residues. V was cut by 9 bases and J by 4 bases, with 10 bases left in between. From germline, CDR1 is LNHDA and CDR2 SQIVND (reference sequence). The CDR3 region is CASRQRYNSPLHF. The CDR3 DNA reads TGTGCCAGCAGACAGAGATATAATTCACCCCTCCACTTT.

DNA of the CDR3: TGTGCCAGCGCTGAGAGAGGGTCAGCTTTCTTT. It is translated as CASAERGSAFF. The rearrangement uses TRBV6-1 and TRBJ1-1; D unresolved. The germline V and J ends were trimmed by 8 bases and 10 bases, with 14 bases remaining between them. CDR3 length equals 11 residues. Per germline, CDR1 MNHNS and CDR2 SASEGT.

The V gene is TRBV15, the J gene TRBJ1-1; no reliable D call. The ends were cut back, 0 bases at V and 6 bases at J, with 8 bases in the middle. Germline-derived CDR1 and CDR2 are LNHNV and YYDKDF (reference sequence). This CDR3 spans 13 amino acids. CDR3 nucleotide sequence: TGTGCCACCAGCAGAGATGGAGTGTCTGAAGCTTTCTTT. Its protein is CATSRDGVSEAFF.

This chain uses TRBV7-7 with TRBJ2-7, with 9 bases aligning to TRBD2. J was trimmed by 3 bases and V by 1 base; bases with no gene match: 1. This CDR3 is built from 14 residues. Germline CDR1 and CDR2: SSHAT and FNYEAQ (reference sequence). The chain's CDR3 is CASSLGAGGYEQYF. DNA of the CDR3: TGTGCCAGCAGCTTAGGAGCGGGGGGCTACGAGCAGTACTTC.

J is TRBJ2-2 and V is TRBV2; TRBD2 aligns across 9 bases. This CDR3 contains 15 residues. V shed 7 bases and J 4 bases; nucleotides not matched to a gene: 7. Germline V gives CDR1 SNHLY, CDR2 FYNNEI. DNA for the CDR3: TGTGCCAGCAACTCAGCGGGGGGAGGCACCGGGGAGCTGTTTTTT. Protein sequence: CASNSAGGGTGELFF.

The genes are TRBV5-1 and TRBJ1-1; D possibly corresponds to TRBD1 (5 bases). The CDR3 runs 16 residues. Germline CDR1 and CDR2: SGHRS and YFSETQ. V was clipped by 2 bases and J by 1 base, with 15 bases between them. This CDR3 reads CASSLHLTDSNTEAFF. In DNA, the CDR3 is TGCGCCAGCAGCTTACACCTGACAGACTCGAACACTGAAGCTTTCTTT. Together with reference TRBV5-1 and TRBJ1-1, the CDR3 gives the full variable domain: KAGVTQTPRYLIKTRGQQVTLSCSPISGHRSVSWYQQTPGQGLQFLFEYFSETQRNKGNFPGRFSGRQFSNSRSEMNVSTLELGDSALYLCASSLHLTDSNTEAFFGQGTRLTVV.

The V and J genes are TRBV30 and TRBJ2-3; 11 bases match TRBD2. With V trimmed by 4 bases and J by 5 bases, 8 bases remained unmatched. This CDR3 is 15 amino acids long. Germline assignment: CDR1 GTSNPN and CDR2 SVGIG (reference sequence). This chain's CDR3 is CAWTIAGGRGDTQYF. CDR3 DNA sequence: TGTGCCTGGACCATAGCGGGGGGGCGTGGAGATACGCAGTATTTT.

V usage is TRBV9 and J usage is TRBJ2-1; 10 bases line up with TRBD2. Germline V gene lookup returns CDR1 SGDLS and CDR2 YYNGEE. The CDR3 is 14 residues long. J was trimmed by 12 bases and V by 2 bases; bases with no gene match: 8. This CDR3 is CASSVASGSPGQFF. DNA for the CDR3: TGTGCCAGCAGCGTGGCTAGCGGGAGTCCTGGGCAGTTCTTC.